These T cell receptor beta chains were read from a single sample in a study of OX40 agonist ivuxolimab in advanced cancers. Repertoires were generated with immunoSEQ multiplex PCR, while TCRdb's copy carries only in-frame clones and drops some. The repertoire holds over 20,000 clones, with just over 85% as singletons. The starting material was CD4+ or CD8+ T cells sorted from blood, obtained in a trial of the OX40 agonist ivuxolimab. Every receptor here comes from an adult with an advanced solid tumor such as melanoma, head and neck, liver or kidney cancer. Both conserved end residues are trimmed from each CDR3.

TRBV5-1	TRBJ2-7	13	ASSLGAGAPYEQY
TRBV18	TRBJ1-1	13	ASSPPPRWGTEAF
TRBV4-3	TRBJ2-5	15	ASSQEVLGGPEETQY
TRBV11-2	TRBJ2-5	11	ASSLDGDGLQY
TRBV9	TRBJ2-7	12	ASSALGRSYEQY
TRBV9	TRBJ2-2	13	ASSVGTVNTGELF
TRBV5-4	TRBJ2-2	15	ASSSSGTLITSGELF
TRBV4-2	TRBJ1-5	14	ASSQDMAGEGQPQH
TRBV4-3	TRBJ2-5	14	ASSQAPGPGRETQY
TRBV11-1	TRBJ1-1	14	ASSLDKQSENTEAF
TRBV4-2	TRBJ2-1	18	ASSPGLVFSGAGSYNEQF
TRBV19	TRBJ2-3	11	ATRRGASDTQY
TRBV27	TRBJ2-1	12	ASSLVGVGNEQF
TRBV7-2	TRBJ1-2	13	ASSPGQGLDYGYT
TRBV29-1	TRBJ1-1	13	SVSGPGQGGTEAF
TRBV9	TRBJ2-1	15	ASSAVSLLPIVNEQF
TRBV12-5	TRBJ2-3	15	ASGLVLGTGLTDTQY
TRBV7-8	TRBJ1-2	10	ASSQTNYGYT
TRBV21-1	TRBJ1-4	13	ASSKVLTANEKLF
TRBV30	TRBJ2-1	11	AWSNRGDNEQF
TRBV30	TRBJ2-3	8	AWSRDTQY
TRBV30	TRBJ1-3	9	AWTGANTIY
TRBV4-3	TRBJ2-2	14	ASSQESGTYTGELF
TRBV4-1	TRBJ2-1	13	ASSQVLGVVYEQF
TRBV10-3	TRBJ2-1	14	AISESGQGSSHEQF
TRBV5-6	TRBJ2-5	12	ASSLGTVQETQY
TRBV10-1	TRBJ2-3	11	ASSESWEDTQY
TRBV6-4	TRBJ2-5	14	ASSESSGGGQETQY
TRBV5-8	TRBJ2-2	13	ASSSALSSTGELF
TRBV5-4	TRBJ2-7	12	ASSSGTGAYEQY
TRBV4-3	TRBJ2-1	16	ASSQDLQGGSYWDEQF
TRBV18	TRBJ2-7	12	ASSSRQGGYEQY
TRBV19	TRBJ2-1	12	ASSPSRGGLRQF
TRBV6-1	TRBJ2-7	10	ASSEWTGPKY
TRBV19	TRBJ1-4	16	ASSIGTDHRETNEKLF
TRBV7-2	TRBJ1-1	14	ASSPGTGMGNTEAF
TRBV7-2	TRBJ2-1	12	ASTLSRDYNEQF
TRBV7-2	TRBJ1-5	14	ASSLEAGYSNQPQH
TRBV7-2	TRBJ2-5	13	ASSPGLAVQETQY
TRBV6-6	TRBJ2-7	13	ASSYSRRSSYEQY
TRBV11-2	TRBJ1-6	14	ASSPPGRLGNSPLH
TRBV6-5	TRBJ1-1	11	ASMEVYNTEAF
TRBV29-1	TRBJ2-1	14	SVVSSDRGTYNEQF
TRBV5-5	TRBJ2-7	15	ASSLGFSATHYYEQY
TRBV29-1	TRBJ1-3	12	SVRIRDVGNTIY
TRBV6-4	TRBJ2-5	11	ASSDEGGETQY
TRBV19	TRBJ2-5	11	ASSSRPQETQY
TRBV7-6	TRBJ2-2	13	ASSSGWRGTGELF